One and the same sample provided the 17 T cell receptor beta chains below, sequenced in a study of T cell repertoires in cytomegalovirus infection. Which antigens these TCRs recognize remains unknown. Via MiXCR, TCRdb re-called the reads, giving one row per CDR3 protein. The table lists under 500,000 distinct CDR3 sequences, roughly 46% of them singletons. The specimen comprised cultured PBMCs, sampled from culture after CMV antigen stimulation. The source of these receptors is a human donor in good health (CMV status not recorded). Some clones in this sample may be carry-over from other donors' samples.

This sequence joins TRBV28 and TRBJ1-5, with D possibly matching TRBD1 (6 bases). The CDR3 covers 14 residues. Germline V CDR1 and CDR2: MDHEN, SYDVKM. V dropped 3 bases and J dropped 2 bases, with 8 bases sitting between them. The CDR3 region is CASSFYRGNQPQHF. For the CDR3, the DNA is TGTGCCAGCAGTTTCTACAGGGGCAATCAGCCCCAGCATTTT.

The CDR3 sequence is CASSKGPGSEAFF. The CDR3 DNA sequence: TGTGCCAGCAGCAAGGGGCCCGGTAGTGAAGCTTTCTTT. The chain couples TRBV27 to TRBJ1-1, with a possible D match to TRBD1 (5 bases). Germline lookup yields CDR1 MNHEY and CDR2 SMNVEV (reference sequence). The CDR3 spans 13 residues. Trimming left V 6 bases short and J 7 bases short, with 15 bases between.

This clonotype was observed many times. CDR3 DNA sequence: TGTGCCAGCAGCCAACCCCTTGACAGTCTTGGCACTGAAGCTTTCTTT. Residues: CASSQPLDSLGTEAFF. This chain joins TRBV7-2 and TRBJ1-1; TRBD1 might be the D (5 bases). Germline V lookup: CDR1 SGHTA, CDR2 FQGNSA. There are 16 residues in the CDR3. Trimming removed 5 bases at V and 4 bases at J, with 20 bases between.

This chain links TRBV29-1 with TRBJ2-3; D might be TRBD1 or TRBD2, each matching 5 bases. This CDR3 contains 16 residues. Trimming took off 5 bases at V and 2 bases at J, with 20 bases between the two ends. Germline-derived CDR1 and CDR2 are SQVTM and ANQGSEA. The CDR3 here is CSVRPGPGQLTDTQYF. The DNA for the CDR3 is TGCAGCGTTCGTCCGGGACCGGGGCAACTCACAGATACGCAGTATTTT.

The chain combines TRBV4-1 with TRBJ1-5; D is undetermined. The V and J ends lost 0 bases and 7 bases respectively, with 4 bases between them. The CDR3 covers 12 residues. CDR1 is MGHRA, CDR2 YSYEKL, per germline. The DNA for the CDR3 is TGCGCCAGCAGCCAAGATTCACAGCCCCAGCATTTT. Translation: CASSQDSQPQHF.

This chain uses TRBV12-3 or TRBV12-4 with TRBJ1-6, with 7 bases matching TRBD1. Trimming cost V 6 bases and J 4 bases; bases outside gene matches: 3. The CDR3 runs 14 residues. CDR3 sequence (DNA): TGTGCCAGCAGGCCGGGACAGTATAATTCACCCCTCCACTTT. Encoded protein: CASRPGQYNSPLHF.

This clonotype was seen only once. V gene TRBV28 combines with J gene TRBJ1-2; D is ambiguous. V dropped 6 bases and J dropped 8 bases, with 19 bases sitting between them. Germline-derived CDR1 and CDR2 are MDHEN and SYDVKM. The CDR3 has 14 residues. This chain's CDR3 is CASSRWATEGGYTF. CDR3 bases: TGTGCCAGCAGCCGATGGGCCACCGAGGGAGGCTACACCTTC.

V is TRBV12-3 or TRBV12-4 and J is TRBJ1-1; 7 bases map to TRBD1. The V gene end was trimmed by 6 bases and the J gene end by 4 bases; junction bases not matched to a gene: 14. The CDR3 runs to 16 residues. CDR3 nucleotides: TGTGCCAGCAGCAGGGGGAGGGCTACTGTGGGCACTGAAGCTTTCTTT. Translation gives CASSRGRATVGTEAFF.

This chain connects TRBV19 to TRBJ2-7, with D possibly TRBD2 on 5 matching bases. The CDR3 spans 14 residues. V was clipped by 8 bases and J by 0 bases, with 14 bases between them. Germline V gene data show CDR1 as LNHDA and CDR2 as SQIVND (reference sequence). The CDR3 region has the DNA TGTGCCAGTGCTGGACTCCAATCCTCCTACGAGCAGTACTTC. The encoded protein is CASAGLQSSYEQYF.

This clonotype was found a few times. V is TRBV5-6 and J is TRBJ2-2, with D perhaps matching TRBD1 (6 bases). V lost 6 bases, J lost 2 bases, and 20 bases lay in between. This CDR3 has 17 residues. Germline CDR1 is SGHDT and CDR2 is YYEEEE. DNA of the CDR3: TGTGCCAGCATCAGGAGGTGGGACACACGCAACACCGGGGAGCTGTTTTTT. It encodes CASIRRWDTRNTGELFF.

This clonotype was counted a few times. The chain has TRBV10-2 and TRBJ2-7, with TRBD2 identical over 12 bases. Germline CDR1 reads WSHSY; CDR2 reads SAAADI. The CDR3 sequence is 15 residues long. V shed 0 bases, J shed 4 bases, and the junction held 1 base outside the gene matches. The DNA for the CDR3 is TGCGCCAGCAGTGAGTCGACTAGCGGGAGTTACGAGCAGTACTTC. Its translation is CASSESTSGSYEQYF.

This chain links TRBV6-1 with TRBJ1-5; 8 nucleotides agree with TRBD1. Germline CDR1 MNHNS, CDR2 SASEGT. With V trimmed by 5 bases and J by 2 bases, 8 bases remained unmatched. This CDR3 spans 16 amino acids. The CDR3 loop reads CASSYLDRVGNQPQHF. DNA for the CDR3: TGTGCCAGCAGTTACCTGGACAGGGTGGGCAATCAGCCCCAGCATTTT.

This clonotype was observed a few times. The rearrangement uses TRBV28 and TRBJ1-5; tentatively, D is TRBD1 (6 bases). CDR3 size: 16 residues. Germline V gives CDR1 MDHEN, CDR2 SYDVKM. Trimming removed 4 bases from V and 4 bases from J, with 17 bases in between. The CDR3 DNA reads as TGTGCCAGCAGTTCTCTTTATGGGGGCAGGAATCAGCCCCAGCATTTT. Its protein product is CASSSLYGGRNQPQHF.

This clonotype turned up a few times. This sequence joins TRBV18 and TRBJ1-6, with a tentative D call TRBD1 (5 bases). V lost 6 bases to trimming and J lost 7 bases, with 16 bases between them. This CDR3 comprises 15 residues. The germline CDR1 and CDR2 sequences are KGHSH and LQKENI. The CDR3 DNA sequence: TGTGCCAGCTCGACAGTAGAGGGGTCGAATTCACCCCTCCACTTT. Its translation: CASSTVEGSNSPLHF.

The chain carries TRBV5-1 and TRBJ1-1; D might be TRBD1 (5 bases). Trimming removed 4 bases at V and 0 bases at J, with 13 bases between. Germline CDR1 is SGHRS and CDR2 is YFSETQ. CDR3 length: 15 amino acids. The CDR3 spells CASSAQQELNTEAFF. The CDR3 nucleotides are TGCGCCAGCAGCGCCCAACAGGAATTGAACACTGAAGCTTTCTTT.

Written as DNA, the CDR3 is TGTGCCAGTGCGGGGACAAATCAGCCCCAGCATTTT. Protein sequence: CASAGTNQPQHF. V is TRBV12-3 or TRBV12-4 and J is TRBJ1-5; weak D call: TRBD1 (6 bases). V was shortened by 9 bases and J by 4 bases, with 10 bases between the two germline ends. The CDR3 sequence is 12 residues long.

This clonotype was detected ten times or more. The V call is TRBV4-3, the J call TRBJ2-1; D remains ambiguous. V was shortened by 1 base and J by 5 bases, with 15 bases between the two germline ends. The germline gives CDR1 LGHNA, CDR2 YSLEER. The CDR3 loop spans 16 amino acids. The CDR3 region has the DNA TGCGCCAGCAGCCAAGCTCCCCAGTCAGGACACAATGAGCAGTTCTTC. This gives the protein CASSQAPQSGHNEQFF.